These 22 T cell receptor beta chains originate from one sample sequenced in a study of metastatic and nonmetastatic thyroid tumors. Treatment of any kind had been given to no patient before thyroid surgery. TCRdb ran MiXCR on the PCR reads. Here the sample spans approximately 15,000 clones, 24% being singletons. The specimen sequenced was tumor tissue. Every receptor here comes from a female donor with papillary thyroid cancer or a benign thyroid nodule (not recorded which). Some clones in this sample may be carry-over from other donors' samples.

In its sample, this clone was seen many times. The chain employs TRBV7-9 and TRBJ1-1; D is uncertain. V lost 5 bases to trimming and J lost 1 base, with 20 bases between them. Germline CDR1 is SEHNR and CDR2 is FQNEAQ (reference sequence). This CDR3 region has 17 residues. The CDR3 here is CASSPFVEGGGNTEAFF. CDR3 bases: TGTGCCAGCAGCCCGTTTGTTGAGGGAGGTGGGAACACTGAAGCTTTCTTT.

The rearrangement joins TRBV20-1 to TRBJ2-7; TRBD2 might be the D (6 bases). CDR1 is DFQATT and CDR2 is SNEGSKA in the germline V gene (reference sequence). The CDR3 contains 15 residues. The V end was cut by 1 base, the J end by 2 bases, with 15 bases between. Here the CDR3 reads CSARVPTSITYEQYF. In DNA, the CDR3 is TGCAGTGCTAGAGTCCCGACTAGTATAACCTACGAGCAGTACTTC.

This clone rates as large (0.1 to 1%). The chain carries TRBV7-2 and TRBJ2-7; possible D gene TRBD2, 6 bases. Germline CDR1 and CDR2: SGHTA and FQGNSA. Between the trimmed V and J ends, which lost 4 bases and 5 bases, there was a span of 18 bases. This CDR3 contains 15 residues. The DNA for the CDR3 is TGTGCCAGCAGCTCTCGGAGGGCCGTATTAGACGAGCAGTACTTC. Encoded protein: CASSSRRAVLDEQYF.

The table lists this clone with many counts. This rearrangement joins TRBV9 to TRBJ2-1; TRBD2 aligns across 9 bases. Germline-derived CDR1 and CDR2 are SGDLS and YYNGEE. Germline trimming cut 4 bases from V and 7 bases from J; bases unmatched to any gene: 12. CDR3 size: 16 residues. The CDR3 sequence is CASSSRTSVARNEQFF. For the CDR3, the DNA is TGTGCCAGCAGCTCCCGGACTAGCGTGGCTAGAAATGAGCAGTTCTTC.

This clone was seen only a few times. This chain uses TRBV27 with TRBJ2-7; 8 bases agree with TRBD2. The V segment lost 7 bases and the J segment 6 bases; nucleotides outside the gene matches: 14. CDR1 and CDR2 from the germline V gene are MNHEY and SMNVEV (reference sequence). This CDR3 has 15 residues. The CDR3 coding sequence is TGTGCCAGCACCCCGTTAAATCTCGGGAGGGGCGAGCAGTACTTC. Protein sequence: CASTPLNLGRGEQYF.

This clone was seen a handful of times. The chain uses TRBV4-1 and TRBJ1-4; D is possibly TRBD1 (5 bases). CDR3 length: 15 amino acids. The germline V gene encodes CDR1 MGHRA and CDR2 YSYEKL. Trimming took off 5 bases at V and 8 bases at J, with 18 bases between the two ends. The CDR3 DNA sequence: TGCGCCAGCAGCGCCAGTACCGGGACGGGCGAAAAACTGTTTTTT. It codes for CASSASTGTGEKLFF.

This clone was seen at least ten times. The chain has TRBV20-1 and TRBJ1-5; D gene uncertain. This CDR3 region has 12 residues. V dropped 1 base and J dropped 4 bases, with 5 bases sitting between them. The germline CDR1 and CDR2 sequences are DFQATT and SNEGSKA (reference sequence). The CDR3 DNA reads as TGCAGTGCTAGAGGCGCAAATCAGCCCCAGCATTTT. Residues: CSARGANQPQHF.

The chain has TRBV20-1 and TRBJ2-3; D is perhaps TRBD2 (6 bases). The CDR3 extends over 14 amino acids. The V gene lost 8 bases and the J gene lost 2 bases, with 17 bases spanning the gap. Germline CDR1 DFQATT, CDR2 SNEGSKA (reference sequence). The CDR3 nucleotides are TGCAGTTCAGCTCAGGGACTTCACACAGATACGCAGTATTTT. It codes for CSSAQGLHTDTQYF.

This clone was found many times. Written as DNA, the CDR3 is TGTGCCAGCAGCTTAGTCCTCCTCGCCGGGGAGCTGTTTTTT. Translation: CASSLVLLAGELFF. The J gene is TRBJ2-2, the V gene TRBV7-8; D not resolved. Germline-derived CDR1 and CDR2 are SGHVS and FQNEAQ. V gave up 1 base and J gave up 6 bases, with 9 bases separating them. The CDR3 runs to 14 residues.

This clone was counted between two and nine times. The CDR3 DNA reads as TGCAGTGCGCCCAAACCGGGACTTCAATCCTACGAGCAGTACTTC. It translates to CSAPKPGLQSYEQYF. J is TRBJ2-7 and V is TRBV20-1, with D maybe TRBD2 (6 bases). Germline loops: CDR1 DFQATT, CDR2 SNEGSKA (reference sequence). Trimming pared 6 bases from V and 1 base from J, leaving 19 bases between. CDR3 length: 15 amino acids.

This clone is medium-sized (0.01 to 0.1%). This chain uses TRBV10-3 with TRBJ2-7, with TRBD1 as a possible D gene (5 bases). The CDR3 extends over 15 amino acids. V was pared by 0 bases and J by 5 bases, with 14 bases between. Germline-derived CDR1 and CDR2 are ENHRY and SYGVKD. The CDR3, as DNA: TGTGCCATCAGTGAGTCGAGACAGCGAAGGGACGAGCAGTACTTC. Translating gives CAISESRQRRDEQYF.

As for this clone: This CDR3 is missing its conserved last phenylalanine or tryptophan, likely due to a read error. V and J are TRBV28 and TRBJ2-7, with D hard to call. There are 15 residues in the CDR3. Trimming took off 6 bases at V and 5 bases at J, with 20 bases between the two ends. Germline V gives CDR1 MDHEN, CDR2 SYDVKM. The CDR3 DNA reads TGTGCCAGCAGAACAGTTTTGGGTTTTGGAGACGAGCAGTACTCC. Translated, it gives CASRTVLGFGDEQYS.

This clone rates as medium-sized. This sequence joins TRBV6-1 and TRBJ1-2, with TRBD1 matching 12 bases. The CDR3 is made up of 16 amino acids. In germline, CDR1 is MNHNS, CDR2 SASEGT. V shed 6 bases, J shed 4 bases, and the junction held 9 bases outside the gene matches. CDR3 nucleotides: TGTGCCAGCAGACCGGGACAGGGGGCGATAGGCTATGGCTACACCTTC. The encoded protein is CASRPGQGAIGYGYTF.

Ten or more counts support this clone. A much larger clone differs by one base, so this may be a read error. CDR3 sequence (DNA): TGTGCCGGCAGCCAAGGGGAGGGGATAGGCTATGGCTACACCTTC. It yields the protein CAGSQGEGIGYGYTF. The chain carries TRBV4-2 and TRBJ1-2, with a tentative D call TRBD1 (5 bases). Germline V gene data show CDR1 as LGHNA and CDR2 as YNFKEQ. CDR3 length: 15 amino acids.

The V and J genes are TRBV7-9 and TRBJ1-1; D uncertain. The CDR3 is made up of 14 amino acids. The germline V gene encodes CDR1 SEHNR and CDR2 FQNEAQ (reference sequence). Trimming removed 4 bases at V and 2 bases at J, with 11 bases between. In DNA, the CDR3 is TGTGCCAGCAGCTCCTGGTGGGATAACACTGAAGCTTTCTTT. Translation: CASSSWWDNTEAFF.

The rearrangement links TRBV20-1 to TRBJ1-1; D is undetermined. The V gene lost 5 bases and the J gene lost 0 bases, with 10 bases spanning the gap. The length of the CDR3 is 13 residues. Germline CDR1 DFQATT, CDR2 SNEGSKA (reference sequence). The CDR3 region is CSASMDLNTEAFF. CDR3 coding DNA: TGCAGTGCTTCTATGGACTTGAACACTGAAGCTTTCTTT.

This clone has ten or more counts. The chain combines TRBV11-3 with TRBJ2-3; tentative D call: TRBD1 (5 bases). CDR3 size: 16 residues. CDR1 SGHNT and CDR2 YENEEA come from the germline V gene. Trimming left V 0 bases short and J 6 bases short, with 16 bases between. The CDR3 loop is CASSLEAAGWADTQYF. As DNA, the CDR3 is TGTGCCAGCAGCTTAGAGGCGGCAGGGTGGGCGGATACGCAGTATTTT.

Worth noting for this clone: One junction end disagrees with the germline gene, perhaps due to a read error. The chain joins TRBV28 to TRBJ2-1; 9 bases fit TRBD1. Germline values: CDR1 MDHEN, CDR2 SYDVKM. The CDR3 has 15 residues. CDR3 sequence: CASGLQGATYNEQFF. The CDR3 nucleotides are TGTGCCAGCGGTTTACAGGGGGCAACCTACAATGAGCAGTTCTTC.

This sequence joins TRBV20-1 and TRBJ2-3; 9 bases are shared with TRBD2. This CDR3 comprises 15 residues. Germline lookup yields CDR1 DFQATT and CDR2 SNEGSKA (reference sequence). The V and J ends lost 2 bases and 1 base, in that order; junction bases with no gene match: 4. DNA of the CDR3: TGCAGTGCTAGAAAGCGGGAGGTGGGCACAGATACGCAGTATTTT. Translating gives CSARKREVGTDTQYF.

This chain's CDR3 is CASSPSPTYEQYF. The CDR3 coding sequence is TGTGCCAGCTCACCAAGTCCAACCTACGAGCAGTACTTC. The rearrangement links TRBV18 to TRBJ2-7, with D unresolved. V dropped 2 bases and J dropped 2 bases, with 7 bases sitting between them. Germline lookup yields CDR1 KGHSH and CDR2 LQKENI. CDR3 length: 13 amino acids. The full variable domain, with the rest looked up from reference TRBV18 and TRBJ2-7, is NAGVMQNPRHLVRRRGQEARLRCSPMKGHSHVYWYRQLPEEGLKFMVYLQKENIIDESGMPKERFSAEFPKEGPSILRIQQVVRGDSAAYFCASSPSPTYEQYFGPGTRLTVT.

This clone was found many times. This chain links TRBV19 with TRBJ2-1; the match to TRBD1 covers 7 bases. The CDR3 spans 17 residues. Germline loops: CDR1 LNHDA, CDR2 SQIVND (reference sequence). V shed 2 bases and J 7 bases; nucleotides not matched to a gene: 14. This CDR3 reads CASSIPSRQGRGNEQFF. CDR3 DNA sequence: TGTGCCAGTAGTATACCCTCCCGACAGGGCCGGGGTAATGAGCAGTTCTTC.

The sample holds many counts of this clone. V is TRBV9 and J is TRBJ2-3; D is possibly TRBD2 (6 bases). Trimming shortened V by 3 bases and J by 0 bases, and 14 bases separated the two germline ends. There are 16 residues in the CDR3. From germline, CDR1 is SGDLS and CDR2 YYNGEE. The CDR3 region is CASSGSIGGSTDTQYF. The CDR3 nucleotides are TGTGCCAGCAGCGGCTCGATCGGGGGTAGCACAGATACGCAGTATTTT.